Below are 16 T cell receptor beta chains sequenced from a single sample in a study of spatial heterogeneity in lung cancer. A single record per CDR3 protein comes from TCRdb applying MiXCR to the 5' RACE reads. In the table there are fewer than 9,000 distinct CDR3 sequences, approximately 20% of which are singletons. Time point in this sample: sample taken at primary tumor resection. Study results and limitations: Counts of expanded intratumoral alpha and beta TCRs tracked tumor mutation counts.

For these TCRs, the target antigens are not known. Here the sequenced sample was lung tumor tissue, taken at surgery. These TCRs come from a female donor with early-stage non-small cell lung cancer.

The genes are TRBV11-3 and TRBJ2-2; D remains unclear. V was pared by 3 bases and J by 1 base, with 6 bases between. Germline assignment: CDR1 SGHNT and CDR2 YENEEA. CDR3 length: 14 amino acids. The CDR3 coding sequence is TGTGCCAGCAGCTTTTTAGAGAACACCGGGGAGCTGTTTTTT. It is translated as CASSFLENTGELFF.

Written as DNA, the CDR3 is TGTGCCAGCCACAGGGCCCCCCACACCGGGGAGCTGTTTTTT. Its protein product is CASHRAPHTGELFF. The chain recombines TRBV6-6 with TRBJ2-2; TRBD1 is a possible D gene (6 bases). The CDR3 contains 14 residues. Trimming removed 8 bases at V and 3 bases at J, with 13 bases between. In germline, CDR1 is MNHNY, CDR2 SVGAGI (reference sequence).

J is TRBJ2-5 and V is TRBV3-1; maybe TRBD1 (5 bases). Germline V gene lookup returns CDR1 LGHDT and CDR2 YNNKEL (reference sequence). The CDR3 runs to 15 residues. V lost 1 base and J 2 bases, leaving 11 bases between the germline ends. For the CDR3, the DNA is TGTGCCAGCAGCCAAGTGGGGCGGATACAAGAGACCCAGTACTTC. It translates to CASSQVGRIQETQYF.

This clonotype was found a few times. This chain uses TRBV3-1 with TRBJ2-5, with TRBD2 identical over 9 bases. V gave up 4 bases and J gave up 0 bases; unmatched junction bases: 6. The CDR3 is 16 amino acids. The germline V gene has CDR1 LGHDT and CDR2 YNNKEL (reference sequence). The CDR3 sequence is CASSPYAGGYQETQYF. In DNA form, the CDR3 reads TGTGCCAGCAGCCCCTATGCGGGGGGGTACCAAGAGACCCAGTACTTC.

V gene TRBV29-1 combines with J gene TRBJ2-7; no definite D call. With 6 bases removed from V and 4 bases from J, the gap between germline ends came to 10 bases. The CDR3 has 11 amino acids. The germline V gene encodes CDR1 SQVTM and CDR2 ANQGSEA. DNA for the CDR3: TGCAGCGTCTCGGTAGAATACGAGCAGTACTTC. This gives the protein CSVSVEYEQYF.

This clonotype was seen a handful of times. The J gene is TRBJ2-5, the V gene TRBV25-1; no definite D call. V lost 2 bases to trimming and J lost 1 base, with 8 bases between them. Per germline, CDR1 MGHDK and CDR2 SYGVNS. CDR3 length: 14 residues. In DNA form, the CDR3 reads TGTGCCAGCAGTGAAGCGTGGTCCCAAGAGACCCAGTACTTC. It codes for CASSEAWSQETQYF.

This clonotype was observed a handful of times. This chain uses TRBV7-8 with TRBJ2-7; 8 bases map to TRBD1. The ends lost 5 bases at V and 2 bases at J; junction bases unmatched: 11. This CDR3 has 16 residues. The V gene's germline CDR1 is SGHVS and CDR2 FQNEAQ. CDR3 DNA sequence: TGTGCCAGCAGCCAAGATCGGCAGGGGGCCACCTACGAGCAGTACTTC. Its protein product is CASSQDRQGATYEQYF.

CDR3 sequence reads: CASSRDPGEDTEAFF. The CDR3 nucleotides read TGCGCCAGCAGCCGGGACCCCGGGGAGGATACTGAAGCTTTCTTT. The chain joins TRBV5-1 to TRBJ1-1, with TRBD1 as a possible D gene (5 bases). The length of the CDR3 is 15 residues. Germline loops: CDR1 SGHRS, CDR2 YFSETQ. Trimming left V 4 bases short and J 5 bases short, with 18 bases between. Complete variable domain (other parts from reference TRBV5-1 and TRBJ1-1): KAGVTQTPRYLIKTRGQQVTLSCSPISGHRSVSWYQQTPGQGLQFLFEYFSETQRNKGNFPGRFSGRQFSNSRSEMNVSTLELGDSALYLCASSRDPGEDTEAFFGQGTRLTVV.

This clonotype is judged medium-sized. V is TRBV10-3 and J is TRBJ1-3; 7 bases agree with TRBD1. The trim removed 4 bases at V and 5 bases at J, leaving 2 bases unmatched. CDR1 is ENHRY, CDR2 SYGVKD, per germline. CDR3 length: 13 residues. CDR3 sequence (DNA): TGTGCCATCAGTGGGGACAGACGAAACACCATATATTTT. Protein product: CAISGDRRNTIYF.

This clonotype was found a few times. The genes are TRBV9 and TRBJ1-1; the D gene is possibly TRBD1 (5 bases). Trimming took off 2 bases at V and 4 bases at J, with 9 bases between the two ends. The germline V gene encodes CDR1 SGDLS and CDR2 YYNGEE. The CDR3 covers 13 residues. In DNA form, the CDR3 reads TGTGCCAGCAGCGTTCAGGGTTCCACTGAAGCTTTCTTT. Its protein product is CASSVQGSTEAFF.

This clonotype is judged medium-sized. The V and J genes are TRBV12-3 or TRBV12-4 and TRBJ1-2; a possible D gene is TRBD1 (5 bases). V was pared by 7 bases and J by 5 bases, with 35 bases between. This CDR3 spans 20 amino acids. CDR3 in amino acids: CASTADNQPNPWVSWYGYTF. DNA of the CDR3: TGTGCCAGCACCGCGGACAACCAGCCGAACCCTTGGGTTTCTTGGTATGGCTACACCTTC.

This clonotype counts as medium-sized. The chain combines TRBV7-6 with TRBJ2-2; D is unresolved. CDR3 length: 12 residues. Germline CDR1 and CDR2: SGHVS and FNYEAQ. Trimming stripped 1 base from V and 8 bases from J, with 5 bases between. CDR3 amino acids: CASSLVGGELFF. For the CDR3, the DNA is TGTGCCAGCAGCTTAGTGGGTGGGGAGCTGTTTTTT.

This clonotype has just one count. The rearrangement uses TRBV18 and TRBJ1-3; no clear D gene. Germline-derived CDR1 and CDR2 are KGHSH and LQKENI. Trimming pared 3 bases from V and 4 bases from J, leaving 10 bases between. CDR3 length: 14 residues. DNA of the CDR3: TGTGCCAGCTCACCTGCAGGATCCGGAAACACCATATATTTT. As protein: CASSPAGSGNTIYF.

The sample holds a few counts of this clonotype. CDR3 sequence (DNA): TGCAGTGCTAGAGAACCCAGACAGACTAATAACTATGGCTACACCTTC. Amino acids: CSAREPRQTNNYGYTF. This chain joins TRBV20-1 and TRBJ1-2; weak D call: TRBD1 (5 bases). There are 16 residues in the CDR3. Trimming shortened V by 0 bases and J by 1 base, and 15 bases separated the two germline ends. The V gene's germline CDR1 is DFQATT and CDR2 SNEGSKA (reference sequence).

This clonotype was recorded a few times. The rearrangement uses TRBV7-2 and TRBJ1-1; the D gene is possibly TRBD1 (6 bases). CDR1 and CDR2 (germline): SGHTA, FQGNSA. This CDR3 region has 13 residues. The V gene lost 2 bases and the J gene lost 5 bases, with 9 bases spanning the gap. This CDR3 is CASSLQGWTEAFF. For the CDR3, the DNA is TGTGCCAGCAGCTTACAGGGGTGGACTGAAGCTTTCTTT.

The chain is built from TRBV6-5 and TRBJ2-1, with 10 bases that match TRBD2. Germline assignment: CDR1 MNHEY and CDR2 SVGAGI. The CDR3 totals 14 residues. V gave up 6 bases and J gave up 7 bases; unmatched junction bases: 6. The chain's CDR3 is CASRGTSVNNEQFF. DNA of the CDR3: TGTGCCAGCAGAGGGACTAGCGTCAATAATGAGCAGTTCTTC.